This is a list of T cell receptor beta chains from one sample in a study of regulatory T cells in long-lasting Graves disease. TCRdb itself ran the multiplex PCR reads through MiXCR, one entry per CDR3 protein. The sample yields 350,000 to 450,000 distinct CDR3 sequences, under 15% seen once. This sample was shared with a second study, whose subject was T cells in Graves' hyperthyroidism and ophthalmopathy.

The source material was peripheral blood mononuclear cells (PBMCs), sampled at new diagnosis, from a patient treated with antithyroid drugs. These receptors were collected from a woman in her 30s with Graves disease. CDR3s include the opening cysteine and the closing phenylalanine or tryptophan. The D gene is left open where the match is weak. Expanded clones are given a class, and other clones once, few, many or no size at all.

>many|TRBV5-1|NA|TRBJ2-1
CASSLDDSPYNEQFF
TGCGCCAGCAGCTTGGACGACAGCCCTTACAATGAGCAGTTCTTC
>many|TRBV3-1|NA|TRBJ2-7
CASSQGAFSYEQYF
TGTGCCAGCAGCCAAGGCGCGTTCTCCTACGAGCAGTACTTC
>many|TRBV4-1|TRBD2|TRBJ2-2
CASSPEGLAGVGELFF
TGCGCCAGCAGCCCGGAGGGACTAGCGGGAGTCGGGGAGCTGTTTTTT
>few|TRBV4-1|NA|TRBJ1-2
CASSQGGQPVYGYTF
TGCGCCAGCAGCCAAGGGGGGCAGCCCGTCTATGGCTACACCTTC
>NA|TRBV5-6|TRBD2|TRBJ2-1
CASSLRSGTSVYNEQFF
TGTGCCAGCAGCCTACGAAGCGGGACTAGCGTATACAATGAGCAGTTCTTC
>NA|TRBV6-2/TRBV6-3|TRBD2|TRBJ2-3
CASSPLASTDTQYF
TGTGCCAGCAGTCCACTAGCGTCTACAGATACGCAGTATTTT
>many|TRBV7-9|TRBD2|TRBJ2-1
CASSFTRTAGLDGGEQFF
TGTGCCAGCAGCTTTACCCGGACAGCGGGACTAGATGGGGGTGAGCAGTTCTTC
>many|TRBV28|NA|TRBJ1-2
CASSLPSLRGRSGYTF
TGTGCCAGCAGTTTACCCAGTCTGAGGGGTAGGTCTGGCTACACCTTC
>many|TRBV28|NA|TRBJ2-5
CASSLYGRNQETQYF
TGTGCCAGCAGTTTATACGGGAGAAATCAAGAGACCCAGTACTTC
>many|TRBV11-3|NA|TRBJ2-1
CASSFGAFNEQFF
TGTGCCAGCAGCTTTGGAGCCTTCAATGAGCAGTTCTTC
>few|TRBV28|NA|TRBJ1-1
CALQTNTEAFF
TGTGCCTTACAGACGAACACTGAAGCTTTCTTT
>many|TRBV7-9|NA|TRBJ2-1
CASSLGAGFNEQFF
TGTGCCAGCAGCTTAGGTGCTGGGTTCAATGAGCAGTTCTTC
>NA|TRBV10-2|NA|TRBJ1-5
CASTATRLAGRTYQPQHF
TGCGCCAGCACAGCCACACGATTGGCAGGGAGGACCTATCAGCCCCAGCATTTT
>many|TRBV3-1|TRBD1|TRBJ1-2
CASSQEGVGQGAHNYGYTF
TGTGCCAGCAGCCAAGAGGGCGTGGGACAGGGGGCCCACAACTATGGCTACACCTTC
>NA|TRBV6-5|NA|TRBJ1-5
CASSYSGLNRVDTQHF
TGTGCCAGCAGTTACTCGGGACTAAACCGAGTAGATACGCAGCATTTT
>NA|TRBV24-1|TRBD1|TRBJ2-2
CATSDYRDRDTGELFF
TGTGCCACCAGTGATTACCGGGACAGAGACACCGGGGAGCTGTTTTTT
>many|TRBV2|NA|TRBJ2-7
CASTLGETEQYF
TGTGCCAGCACGCTAGGCGAGACCGAGCAGTACTTC
>many|TRBV5-1|NA|TRBJ2-7
CASSPTGGTSYEQYF
TGCGCCAGCAGCCCAACGGGCGGAACCTCCTACGAGCAGTACTTC
>few|TRBV19|NA|TRBJ2-2
CASSNAAGPGELFF
TGTGCCAGTAGTAACGCGGCGGGCCCCGGGGAGCTGTTTTTT
>few|TRBV5-1|TRBD2|TRBJ2-7
CASSRSSSGSGEQYF
TGCGCCAGCAGCCGCAGTTCTAGCGGGAGCGGTGAGCAGTACTTC
>few|TRBV12-3/TRBV12-4|TRBD2|TRBJ2-3
CASSFWLAGSTDTQYF
TGTGCCAGCAGTTTCTGGCTAGCGGGGAGCACAGATACGCAGTATTTT
>many|TRBV28|NA|TRBJ2-7
CASIHATGYEQYF
TGTGCCAGCATTCACGCTACAGGGTACGAGCAGTACTTC
>many|TRBV7-3|NA|TRBJ2-7
CASAEGQGYEQYF
TGTGCCAGCGCCGAGGGGCAGGGATACGAGCAGTACTTC
>many|TRBV28|NA|TRBJ2-6
CATFGGITGANVLTF
TGTGCCACTTTCGGGGGAATTACTGGGGCCAACGTCCTGACTTTC
>many|TRBV2|NA|TRBJ1-4
CASSERRVAANEKLFF
TGTGCCAGCAGTGAGCGCAGGGTCGCAGCTAATGAAAAACTGTTTTTT
>many|TRBV19|NA|TRBJ1-1
CASSYPWDTEAFF
TGTGCCAGTAGTTACCCCTGGGACACTGAAGCTTTCTTT
>NA|TRBV11-3|NA|TRBJ1-3
CASSSGRDSGNTIYF
TGTGCCAGCAGCTCCGGACGGGACTCTGGAAACACCATATATTTT
>NA|TRBV7-9|NA|TRBJ2-1
CASSPPGFYNEQFF
TGTGCCAGCAGTCCTCCTGGATTCTACAATGAGCAGTTCTTC
>many|TRBV20-1|NA|TRBJ2-7
CSADRRGGGSYEQYF
TGCAGCGCCGACAGGAGAGGAGGGGGCTCCTACGAGCAGTACTTC
>many|TRBV2|NA|TRBJ1-5
CASSAEQLSNQPQHF
TGTGCCAGCAGTGCCGAACAGCTTAGCAACCAGCCCCAGCATTTT